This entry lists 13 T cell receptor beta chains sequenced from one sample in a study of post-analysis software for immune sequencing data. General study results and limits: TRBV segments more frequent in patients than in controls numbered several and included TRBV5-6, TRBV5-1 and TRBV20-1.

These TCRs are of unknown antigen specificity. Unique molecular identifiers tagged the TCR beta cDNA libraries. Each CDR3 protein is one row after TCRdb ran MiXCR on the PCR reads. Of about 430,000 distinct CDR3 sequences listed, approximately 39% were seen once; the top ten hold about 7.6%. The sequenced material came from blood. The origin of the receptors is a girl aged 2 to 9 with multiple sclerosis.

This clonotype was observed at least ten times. The CDR3 loop reads CSATSGSSYEQYF. DNA of the CDR3: TGCAGTGCAACAAGCGGAAGCTCCTACGAGCAGTACTTC. The chain combines TRBV20-1 with TRBJ2-7, with D perhaps TRBD2 (5 bases). The CDR3 runs 13 residues. Germline V gives CDR1 DFQATT, CDR2 SNEGSKA (reference sequence). Trimming pared 6 bases from V and 0 bases from J, leaving 12 bases between.

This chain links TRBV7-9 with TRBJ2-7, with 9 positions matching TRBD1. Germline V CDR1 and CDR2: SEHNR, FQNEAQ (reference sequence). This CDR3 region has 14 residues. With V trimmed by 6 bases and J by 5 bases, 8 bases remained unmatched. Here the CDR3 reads CASRSGQGRNEQYF. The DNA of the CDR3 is TGTGCCAGCAGATCGGGACAGGGCAGGAACGAGCAGTACTTC.

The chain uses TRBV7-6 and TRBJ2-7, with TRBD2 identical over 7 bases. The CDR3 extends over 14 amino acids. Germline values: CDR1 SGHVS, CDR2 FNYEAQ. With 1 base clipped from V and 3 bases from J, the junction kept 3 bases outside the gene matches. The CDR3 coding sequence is TGTGCCAGCAGCTTAGGGGGGGGATTCTACGAGCAGTACTTC. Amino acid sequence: CASSLGGGFYEQYF.

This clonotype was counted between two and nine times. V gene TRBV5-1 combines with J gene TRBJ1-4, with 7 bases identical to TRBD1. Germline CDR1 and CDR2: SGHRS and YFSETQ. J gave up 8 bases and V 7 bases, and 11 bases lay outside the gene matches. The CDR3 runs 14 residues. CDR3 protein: CASGETGTAEKLFF. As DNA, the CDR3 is TGCGCCAGCGGGGAGACAGGGACGGCGGAAAAACTGTTTTTT.

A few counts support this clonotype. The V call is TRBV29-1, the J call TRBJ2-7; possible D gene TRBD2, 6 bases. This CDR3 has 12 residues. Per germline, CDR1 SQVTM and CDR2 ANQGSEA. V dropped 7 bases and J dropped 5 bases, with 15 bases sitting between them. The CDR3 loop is CSAIGGSDEQYF. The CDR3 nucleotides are TGCAGCGCGATTGGAGGGAGCGACGAGCAGTACTTC.

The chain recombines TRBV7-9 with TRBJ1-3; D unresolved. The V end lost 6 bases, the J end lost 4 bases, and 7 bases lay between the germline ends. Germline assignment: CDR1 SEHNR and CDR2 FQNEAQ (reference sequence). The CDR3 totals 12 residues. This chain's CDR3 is CASRVGGNTIYF. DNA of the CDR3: TGTGCCAGCAGGGTGGGGGGAAACACCATATATTTT.

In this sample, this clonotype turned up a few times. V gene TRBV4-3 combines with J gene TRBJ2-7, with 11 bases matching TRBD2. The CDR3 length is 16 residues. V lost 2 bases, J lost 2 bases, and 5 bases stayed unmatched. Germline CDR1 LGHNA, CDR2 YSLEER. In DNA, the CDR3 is TGCGCCAGCAGCCAAACGACTAGCGGGGTTACCTACGAGCAGTACTTC. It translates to CASSQTTSGVTYEQYF.

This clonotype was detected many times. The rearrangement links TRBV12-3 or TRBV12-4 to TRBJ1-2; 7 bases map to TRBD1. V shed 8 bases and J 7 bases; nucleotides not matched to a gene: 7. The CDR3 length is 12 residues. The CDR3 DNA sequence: TGTGCCAGCGGGAGGGGGCAGGTTGGCTACACCTTC. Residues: CASGRGQVGYTF.

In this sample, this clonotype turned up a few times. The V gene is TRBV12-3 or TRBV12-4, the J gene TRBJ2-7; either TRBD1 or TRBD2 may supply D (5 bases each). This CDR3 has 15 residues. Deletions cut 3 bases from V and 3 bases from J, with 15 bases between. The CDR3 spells CASSFRDTRDYEQYF. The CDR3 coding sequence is TGTGCCAGCAGTTTCAGGGATACTAGAGACTACGAGCAGTACTTC.

The CDR3 protein is CASSLTARGYYGYTF. The CDR3 DNA sequence: TGTGCCAGCAGTTTAACGGCGAGGGGGTACTATGGCTACACCTTC. The chain is built from TRBV28 and TRBJ1-2; D possibly corresponds to TRBD1 (6 bases). The CDR3 is 15 amino acids. Germline lookup yields CDR1 MDHEN and CDR2 SYDVKM. Trimming cost V 2 bases and J 3 bases, with 13 bases left between them.

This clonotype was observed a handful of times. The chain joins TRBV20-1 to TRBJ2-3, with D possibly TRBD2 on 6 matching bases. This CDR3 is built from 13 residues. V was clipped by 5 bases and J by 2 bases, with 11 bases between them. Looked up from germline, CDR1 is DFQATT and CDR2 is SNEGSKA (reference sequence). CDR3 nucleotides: TGCAGTGCTTCCAGGACTAACACAGATACGCAGTATTTT. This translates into CSASRTNTDTQYF.

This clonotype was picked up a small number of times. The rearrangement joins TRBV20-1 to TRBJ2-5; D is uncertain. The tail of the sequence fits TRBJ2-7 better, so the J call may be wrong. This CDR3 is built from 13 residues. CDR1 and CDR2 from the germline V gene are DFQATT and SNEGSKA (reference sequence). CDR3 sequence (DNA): TGCAGTGCTAGGGCCGATTACCTTAACGAGCAGTACTTC. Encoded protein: CSARADYLNEQYF.

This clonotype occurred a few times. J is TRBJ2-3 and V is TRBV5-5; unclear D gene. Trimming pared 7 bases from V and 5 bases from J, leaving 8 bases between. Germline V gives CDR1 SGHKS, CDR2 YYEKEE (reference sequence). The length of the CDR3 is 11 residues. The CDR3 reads CASGTQDTQYF. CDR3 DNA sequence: TGTGCCAGCGGAACTCAAGATACGCAGTATTTT.